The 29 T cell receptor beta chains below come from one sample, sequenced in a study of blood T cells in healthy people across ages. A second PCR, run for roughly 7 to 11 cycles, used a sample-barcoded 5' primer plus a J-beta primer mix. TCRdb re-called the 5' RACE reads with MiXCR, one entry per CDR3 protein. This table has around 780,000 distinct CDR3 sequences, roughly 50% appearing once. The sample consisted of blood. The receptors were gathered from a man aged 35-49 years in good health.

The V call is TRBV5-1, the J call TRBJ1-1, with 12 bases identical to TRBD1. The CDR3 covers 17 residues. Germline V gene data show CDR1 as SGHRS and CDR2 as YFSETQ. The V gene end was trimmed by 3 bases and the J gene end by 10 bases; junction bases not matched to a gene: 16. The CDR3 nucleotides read TGCGCCAGCAGCTGGTCTACTTTTGGGACAGGGGGCTTGGGAGCTTTCTTT. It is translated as CASSWSTFGTGGLGAFF.

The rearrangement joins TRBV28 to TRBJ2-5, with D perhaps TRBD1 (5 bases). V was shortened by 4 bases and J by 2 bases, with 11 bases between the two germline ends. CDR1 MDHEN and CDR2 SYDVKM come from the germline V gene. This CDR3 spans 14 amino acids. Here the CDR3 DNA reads TGTGCCAGCAGTTCACAGGACGGACAAGAGACCCAGTACTTC. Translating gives CASSSQDGQETQYF.

Here the CDR3 reads CATQPGLPSSYEQYF. In nucleotides, the CDR3 is TGTGCCACCCAACCGGGTCTGCCGAGCTCCTACGAGCAGTACTTC. The V gene is TRBV24-1, the J gene TRBJ2-7; D gene ambiguous. CDR3 size: 15 residues. Germline V CDR1 and CDR2: KGHDR, SFDVKD. Trimming pared 9 bases from V and 0 bases from J, leaving 17 bases between.

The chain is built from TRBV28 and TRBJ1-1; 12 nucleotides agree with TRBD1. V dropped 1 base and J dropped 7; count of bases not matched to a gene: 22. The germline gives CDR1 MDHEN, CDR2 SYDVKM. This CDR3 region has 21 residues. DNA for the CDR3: TGTGCCAGCAGTTTATACATCACCGGGACAGGGGGCGCCGAATTCGGGGGTGAAGCTTTCTTT. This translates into CASSLYITGTGGAEFGGEAFF.

CDR3 nucleotide sequence: TGTGCCAGCAGGCAGGTTGAGACCCAGTACTTC. This codes for CASRQVETQYF. The rearrangement joins TRBV12-3 or TRBV12-4 to TRBJ2-5; D is undetermined. The CDR3 runs to 11 residues. The V end lost 6 bases, the J end lost 5 bases, and 7 bases lay between the germline ends.

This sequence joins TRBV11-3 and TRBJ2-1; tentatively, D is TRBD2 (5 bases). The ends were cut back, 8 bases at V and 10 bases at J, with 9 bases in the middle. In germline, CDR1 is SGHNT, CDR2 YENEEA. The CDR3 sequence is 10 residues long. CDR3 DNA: TGTGCCAGCGGGAGAGGGGAGCAGTTCTTC. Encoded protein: CASGRGEQFF.

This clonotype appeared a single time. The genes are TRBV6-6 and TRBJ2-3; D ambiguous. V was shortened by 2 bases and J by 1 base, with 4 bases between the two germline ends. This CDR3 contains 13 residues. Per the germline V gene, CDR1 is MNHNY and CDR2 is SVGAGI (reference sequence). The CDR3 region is CASSYPRTDTQYF. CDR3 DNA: TGTGCCAGCAGTTACCCACGCACAGATACGCAGTATTTT.

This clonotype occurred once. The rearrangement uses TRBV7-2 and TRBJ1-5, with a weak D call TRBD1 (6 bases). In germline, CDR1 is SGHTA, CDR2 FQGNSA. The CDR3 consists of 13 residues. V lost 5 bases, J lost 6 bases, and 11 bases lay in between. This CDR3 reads CASSQNRVQPQHF. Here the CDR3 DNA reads TGTGCCAGCAGCCAAAACAGGGTTCAGCCCCAGCATTTT.

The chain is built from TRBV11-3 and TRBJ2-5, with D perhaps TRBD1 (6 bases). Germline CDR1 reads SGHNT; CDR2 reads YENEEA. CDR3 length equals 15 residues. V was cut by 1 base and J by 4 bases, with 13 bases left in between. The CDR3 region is CASSLGRTDSETQYF. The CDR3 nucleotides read TGTGCCAGCAGCTTAGGGCGGACAGACTCAGAGACCCAGTACTTC.

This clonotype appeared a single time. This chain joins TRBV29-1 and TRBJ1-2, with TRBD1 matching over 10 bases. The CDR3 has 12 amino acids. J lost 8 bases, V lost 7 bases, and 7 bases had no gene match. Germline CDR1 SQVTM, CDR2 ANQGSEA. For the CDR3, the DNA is TGCAGCGCTCGAAAGACAGGGGGCGGCTACACCTTC. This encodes CSARKTGGGYTF.

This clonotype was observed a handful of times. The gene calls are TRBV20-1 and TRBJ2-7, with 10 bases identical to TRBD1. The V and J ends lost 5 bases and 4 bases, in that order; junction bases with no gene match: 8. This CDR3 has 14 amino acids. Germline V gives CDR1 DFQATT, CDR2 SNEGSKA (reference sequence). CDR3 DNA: TGCAGTGCTCCTCGACAGGGGGCTAGTTACGAGCAGTACTTC. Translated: CSAPRQGASYEQYF.

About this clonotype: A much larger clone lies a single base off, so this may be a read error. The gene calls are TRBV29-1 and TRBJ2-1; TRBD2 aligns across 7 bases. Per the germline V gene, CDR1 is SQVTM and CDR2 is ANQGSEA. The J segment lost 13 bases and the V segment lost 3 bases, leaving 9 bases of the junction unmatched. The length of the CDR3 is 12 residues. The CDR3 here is CSVEKTSYDQFF. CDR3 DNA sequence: TGCAGCGTTGAGAAGACTAGCTACGACCAGTTCTTC.

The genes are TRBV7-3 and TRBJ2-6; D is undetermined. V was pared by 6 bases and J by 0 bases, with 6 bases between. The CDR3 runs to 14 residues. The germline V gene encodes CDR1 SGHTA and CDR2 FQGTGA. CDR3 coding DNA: TGTGCCAGCAGTTCCGGCTCTGGGGCCAACGTCCTGACTTTC. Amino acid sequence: CASSSGSGANVLTF.

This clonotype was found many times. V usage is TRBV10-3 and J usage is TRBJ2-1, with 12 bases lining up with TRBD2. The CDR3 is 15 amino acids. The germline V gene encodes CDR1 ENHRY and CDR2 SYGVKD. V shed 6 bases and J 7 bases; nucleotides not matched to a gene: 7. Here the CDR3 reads CAIRDPSGRANEQFF. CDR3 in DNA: TGTGCCATCAGAGACCCTAGCGGGAGGGCAAATGAGCAGTTCTTC.

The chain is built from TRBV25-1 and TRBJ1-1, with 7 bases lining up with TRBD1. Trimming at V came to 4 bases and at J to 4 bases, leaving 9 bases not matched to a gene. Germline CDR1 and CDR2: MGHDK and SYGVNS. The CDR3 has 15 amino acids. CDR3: CASSAYRGETTEAFF. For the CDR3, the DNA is TGTGCCAGCAGTGCCTACAGGGGAGAGACCACTGAAGCTTTCTTT.

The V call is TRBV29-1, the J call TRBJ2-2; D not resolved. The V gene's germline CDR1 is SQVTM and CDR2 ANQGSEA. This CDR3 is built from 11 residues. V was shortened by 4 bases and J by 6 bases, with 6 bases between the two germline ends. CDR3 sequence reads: CSVGVAGELFF. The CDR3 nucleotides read TGCAGCGTTGGGGTAGCCGGGGAGCTGTTTTTT.

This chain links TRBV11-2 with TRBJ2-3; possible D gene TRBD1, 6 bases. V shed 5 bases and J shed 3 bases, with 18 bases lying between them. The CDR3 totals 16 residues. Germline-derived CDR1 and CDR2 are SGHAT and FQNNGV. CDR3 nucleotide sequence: TGTGCCAGCAGCCGCATCCCCAGGGGTGGGACAGATACGCAGTATTTT. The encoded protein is CASSRIPRGGTDTQYF.

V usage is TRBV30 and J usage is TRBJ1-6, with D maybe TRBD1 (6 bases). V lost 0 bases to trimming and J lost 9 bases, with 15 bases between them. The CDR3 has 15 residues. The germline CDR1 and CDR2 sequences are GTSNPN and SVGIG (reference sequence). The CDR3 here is CAWSVNRDGSSPLHF. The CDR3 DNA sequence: TGTGCCTGGAGTGTAAACAGGGACGGTAGTTCACCCCTCCACTTT.

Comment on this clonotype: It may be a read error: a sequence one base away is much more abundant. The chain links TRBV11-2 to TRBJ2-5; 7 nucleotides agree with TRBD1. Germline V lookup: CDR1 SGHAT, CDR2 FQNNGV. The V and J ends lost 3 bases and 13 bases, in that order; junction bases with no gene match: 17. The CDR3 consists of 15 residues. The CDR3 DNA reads TGTGCCAGCAGCTTGGGAATGACAGGGTTGTACGAGCGGTACTTC. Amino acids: CASSLGMTGLYERYF.

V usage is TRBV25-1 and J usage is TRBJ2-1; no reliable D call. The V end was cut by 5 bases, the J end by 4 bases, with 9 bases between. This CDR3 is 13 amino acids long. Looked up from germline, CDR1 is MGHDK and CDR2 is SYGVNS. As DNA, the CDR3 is TGTGCCAGCAGTAAACACGGTTACAATGAGCAGTTCTTC. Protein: CASSKHGYNEQFF.

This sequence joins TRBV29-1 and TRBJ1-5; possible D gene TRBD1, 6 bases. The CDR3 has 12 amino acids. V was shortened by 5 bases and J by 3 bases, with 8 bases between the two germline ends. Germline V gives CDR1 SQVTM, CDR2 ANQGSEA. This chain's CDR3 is CSVTGLNQPQHF. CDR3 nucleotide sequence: TGCAGCGTTACAGGGCTCAATCAGCCCCAGCATTTT.

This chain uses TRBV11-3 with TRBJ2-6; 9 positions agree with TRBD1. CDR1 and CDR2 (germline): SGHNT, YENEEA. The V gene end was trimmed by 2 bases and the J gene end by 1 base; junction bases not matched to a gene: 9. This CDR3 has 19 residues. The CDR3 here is CASSLSLGQGFSGANVLTF. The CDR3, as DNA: TGTGCCAGCAGCTTATCCTTAGGACAGGGGTTTTCTGGGGCCAACGTCCTGACTTTC.

The CDR3 is CASSQYEGRTDQPQHF. The CDR3 DNA follows: TGCGCCAGCAGCCAATACGAGGGGCGAACAGATCAGCCCCAGCATTTT. The chain couples TRBV4-1 to TRBJ1-5; D possibly corresponds to TRBD1 (5 bases). Trimming took off 2 bases at V and 5 bases at J, with 16 bases between the two ends. The length of the CDR3 is 16 residues. From germline, CDR1 is MGHRA and CDR2 YSYEKL.

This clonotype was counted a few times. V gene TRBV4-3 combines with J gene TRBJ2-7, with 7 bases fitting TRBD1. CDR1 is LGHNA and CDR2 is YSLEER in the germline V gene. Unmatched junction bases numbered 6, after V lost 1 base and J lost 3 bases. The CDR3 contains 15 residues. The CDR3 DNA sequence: TGCGCCAGCAGCCAAGTGTACAGGGGTGACTACGAGCAGTACTTC. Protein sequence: CASSQVYRGDYEQYF.

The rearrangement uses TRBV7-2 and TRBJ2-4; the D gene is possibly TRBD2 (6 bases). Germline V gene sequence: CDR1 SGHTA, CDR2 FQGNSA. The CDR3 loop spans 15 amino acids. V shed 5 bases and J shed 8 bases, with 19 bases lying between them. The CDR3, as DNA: TGTGCCAGCAGCCCGAGCCTGGGACTTGAACACATTCAGTACTTC. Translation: CASSPSLGLEHIQYF.

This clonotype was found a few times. For the CDR3, the DNA is TGTGCCAGCAGTCTAAGTGGCGGGAGTACCAAAAACATTCAGTACTTC. Its translation: CASSLSGGSTKNIQYF. The rearrangement joins TRBV28 to TRBJ2-4; 7 nucleotides align to TRBD2. The CDR3 is 16 residues long. Germline CDR1 MDHEN, CDR2 SYDVKM. V was pared by 5 bases and J by 2 bases, with 9 bases of the junction left unmatched.

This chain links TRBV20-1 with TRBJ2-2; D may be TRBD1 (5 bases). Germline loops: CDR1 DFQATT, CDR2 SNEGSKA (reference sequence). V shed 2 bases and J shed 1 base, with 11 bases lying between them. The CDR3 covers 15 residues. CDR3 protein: CSARPRQGNTGELFF. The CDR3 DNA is TGCAGTGCTAGACCGAGGCAGGGGAACACCGGGGAGCTGTTTTTT.

Written as DNA, the CDR3 is TGTGCCAGCAGCATCGGGTCGGGACTAGCGGGAGGGCCGGGTAAGCAGTTCTTC. The encoded protein is CASSIGSGLAGGPGKQFF. The gene calls are TRBV6-2 or TRBV6-3 and TRBJ2-1; 16 positions agree with TRBD2. Germline trimming cut 6 bases from V and 11 bases from J; bases unmatched to any gene: 16. The CDR3 totals 18 residues. Germline CDR1 and CDR2: MNHEY and SVGEGT.

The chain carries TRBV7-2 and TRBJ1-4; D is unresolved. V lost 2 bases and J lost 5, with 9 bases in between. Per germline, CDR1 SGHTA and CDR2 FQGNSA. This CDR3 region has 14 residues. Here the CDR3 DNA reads TGTGCCAGCAGCTTATTCGGCGGGAATGAAAAACTGTTTTTT. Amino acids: CASSLFGGNEKLFF.